The rows below give T cell receptor beta chains drawn from one sample of a study of CD8 T cells in Susac syndrome. TCRdb passed the immunoSEQ multiplex PCR reads through MiXCR, listing each CDR3 protein once. The table has 95,000 to 150,000 distinct CDR3 sequences, around 96% seen once. The sequenced sample was CD4+ T cells from PBMCs. All receptors come from a human donor with Susac syndrome. Each CDR3 is given with its conserved first and last residue. Each record gives: clone size, V gene, D gene, J gene, CDR3 protein, CDR3 DNA. D genes are given only for firm matches. Size tells how often a clone was seen (once, few, many) or the class of an expanded clone, and some rows leave it out.

.	TRBV20-1	TRBD2	TRBJ2-7	CSARSGDRSYEQYF	TGCAGTGCTCGTAGCGGGGACCGCTCCTACGAGCAGTACTTC
once	TRBV5-1	.	TRBJ2-1	CASNDPGGAGYNEQFF	TGCGCCAGCAACGACCCCGGGGGCGCAGGGTACAATGAGCAGTTCTTC
.	TRBV20-1	.	TRBJ2-1	CSARVWSSGGHEQFF	TGCAGTGCTAGAGTCTGGAGCTCCGGGGGACATGAGCAGTTCTTC
.	TRBV7-9	.	TRBJ1-2	CASSLGLSTYGYTF	TGTGCCAGCAGCTTAGGACTGAGCACCTATGGCTACACCTTC
.	TRBV29-1	.	TRBJ2-3	CSVAPGTDTQYF	TGCAGCGTTGCCCCCGGGACAGATACGCAGTATTTT
once	TRBV5-1	TRBD1	TRBJ2-3	CASSLAEGAVTDTQYF	TGCGCCAGCAGCTTGGCCGAGGGGGCAGTCACAGATACGCAGTATTTT
.	TRBV5-4	TRBD2	TRBJ2-1	CASSLAGVHNEQFF	TGTGCCAGCAGCTTAGCGGGAGTACACAATGAGCAGTTCTTC
.	TRBV7-2	.	TRBJ2-7	CASSTSTYSYEQYF	TGTGCCAGCAGCACGAGCACGTACTCCTACGAGCAGTACTTC
.	TRBV3-1	.	TRBJ1-1	CASSHDRLGGTEAFF	TGTGCCAGCAGCCACGACAGACTCGGGGGCACTGAAGCTTTCTTT
.	TRBV7-9	.	TRBJ1-1	CASSSEWVNTEAFF	TGTGCCAGCAGCTCAGAATGGGTGAACACTGAAGCTTTCTTT
.	TRBV29-1	TRBD1	TRBJ1-5	CSVSLTGGNQPQHF	TGCAGCGTAAGCTTAACAGGGGGAAATCAGCCCCAGCATTTT
once	TRBV30	TRBD2	TRBJ2-1	CAWSVWLAGDEQFF	TGTGCCTGGAGTGTATGGCTAGCGGGAGATGAGCAGTTCTTC
once	TRBV20-1	.	TRBJ2-7	CSAGRGDEQYF	TGCAGTGCCGGGCGGGGCGACGAGCAGTACTTC
.	TRBV29-1	TRBD2	TRBJ2-7	CSVGGLAGFEQYF	TGCAGCGTTGGTGGACTAGCGGGATTTGAGCAGTACTTC
.	TRBV18	TRBD2	TRBJ2-1	CASSPLWSGSSNEQFF	TGTGCCAGCTCACCACTTTGGAGCGGGAGTAGCAATGAGCAGTTCTTC
.	TRBV3-1	.	TRBJ1-1	CASSGGVLNTEAFF	TGTGCCAGCTCTGGGGGAGTCTTGAACACTGAAGCTTTCTTT
.	TRBV20-1	.	TRBJ2-3	CSARASSTDTQYF	TGCAGTGCTAGGGCGAGTAGCACAGATACGCAGTATTTT
.	TRBV20-1	.	TRBJ2-1	CSAIGGLSSYNEQFF	TGCAGTGCAATCGGGGGTTTATCTTCCTACAATGAGCAGTTCTTC
.	TRBV29-1	.	TRBJ2-7	CSVEVRGISYEQYF	TGCAGCGTTGAAGTACGGGGCATCTCCTACGAGCAGTACTTC
.	TRBV9	TRBD1	TRBJ2-5	CASSAGQEETQYF	TGTGCCAGCAGCGCCGGACAGGAAGAGACCCAGTACTTC
.	TRBV28	.	TRBJ1-5	CASSLGDGVRPQHF	TGTGCCAGCAGTTTAGGGGACGGGGTAAGGCCCCAGCATTTT
few	TRBV20-1	.	TRBJ2-3	CSARRDTDTQYF	TGCAGTGCTCGCCGGGACACAGATACGCAGTATTTT
once	TRBV29-1	.	TRBJ2-7	CSVEDGSYEQYF	TGCAGCGTTGAAGACGGTTCCTACGAGCAGTACTTC
once	TRBV5-1	.	TRBJ2-2	CASSWTANTGELFF	TGCGCCAGCAGTTGGACTGCGAACACCGGGGAGCTGTTTTTT
.	TRBV7-2	TRBD1	TRBJ2-3	CASSRQGQADTQYF	TGTGCCAGCTCCAGACAGGGGCAAGCAGATACGCAGTATTTT
.	TRBV3-1	.	TRBJ1-1	CASSQGGGVTEAFF	TGTGCCAGCAGCCAAGGTGGAGGGGTCACTGAAGCTTTCTTT
.	TRBV5-1	TRBD1	TRBJ1-2	CASSSGQGTYGYTF	TGCGCCAGCAGCTCGGGACAGGGAACCTATGGCTACACCTTC
.	TRBV20-1	TRBD2	TRBJ2-1	CSSGTSYNEQFF	TGCAGTAGCGGGACTAGCTACAATGAGCAGTTCTTC
.	TRBV7-2	.	TRBJ1-2	CASTTRRQGPAGYTF	TGTGCCAGCACCACCAGGCGGCAGGGCCCCGCGGGCTACACCTTC
.	TRBV18	.	TRBJ1-4	CASSPGVGEKLFF	TGTGCCAGCTCACCAGGGGTCGGCGAAAAACTGTTTTTT
.	TRBV29-1	.	TRBJ2-5	CSVVTPALGETQYF	TGCAGCGTTGTGACCCCCGCACTTGGGGAGACCCAGTACTTC
few	TRBV18	TRBD1	TRBJ1-1	CASSPRTGDTEAFF	TGTGCCAGCTCACCCCGGACAGGAGACACTGAAGCTTTCTTT
.	TRBV19	.	TRBJ2-2	CASSIDGRRNTGELFF	TGTGCCAGTAGTATAGATGGGAGGAGGAACACCGGGGAGCTGTTTTTT
.	TRBV18	.	TRBJ2-1	CASSLPRVEQFF	TGTGCCAGCTCACTCCCAAGGGTTGAGCAGTTCTTC
.	TRBV10-3	.	TRBJ2-1	CANRDENYNEQFF	TGTGCAAATAGGGACGAGAATTACAATGAGCAGTTCTTC
.	TRBV29-1	TRBD1	TRBJ2-7	CSVDYRGRGDEQYF	TGCAGCGTTGACTACAGGGGGCGAGGTGACGAGCAGTACTTC
.	TRBV3-1	TRBD1	TRBJ1-2	CASSPSGTGGYTF	TGTGCCAGCAGCCCCTCCGGGACAGGGGGCTACACCTTC
.	TRBV29-1	.	TRBJ2-2	CSGGIGGELFF	TGCAGCGGCGGGATCGGCGGGGAGCTGTTTTTT
.	TRBV11-2	TRBD2	TRBJ2-1	CASSFSGRVYNEQFF	TGTGCCAGCAGCTTTAGCGGGAGGGTCTACAATGAGCAGTTCTTC
.	TRBV20-1	TRBD2	TRBJ2-1	CSAGGVAGVYNEQFF	TGCAGTGCTGGAGGGGTAGCGGGAGTCTACAATGAGCAGTTCTTC
.	TRBV12-3/TRBV12-4	TRBD2	TRBJ2-1	CASSLILAGANEQFF	TGTGCCAGCAGTTTAATACTAGCGGGAGCGAATGAGCAGTTCTTC
.	TRBV5-4	TRBD2	TRBJ2-5	CASSLELAGAETQYF	TGTGCCAGCAGCTTGGAACTAGCGGGAGCAGAGACCCAGTACTTC
.	TRBV30	.	TRBJ2-1	CAWSSEFPREQFF	TGTGCCTGGAGTTCTGAATTCCCAAGAGAGCAGTTCTTC
.	TRBV20-1	TRBD2	TRBJ2-5	CSARYLAGVETQYF	TGCAGTGCTAGATATCTAGCGGGAGTGGAGACCCAGTACTTC
.	TRBV29-1	.	TRBJ2-5	CSVGAHIGETQYF	TGCAGCGTTGGGGCGCATATTGGGGAGACCCAGTACTTC
once	TRBV2	TRBD1	TRBJ1-2	CASSEDRGNGYTF	TGTGCCAGCAGTGAGGACAGGGGAAATGGCTACACCTTC